Listed here is a single T cell receptor (beta chain). Antigen: not known. There are 13 residues in the CDR3. From germline, CDR1 is LNHNV and CDR2 YYDKDF (reference sequence). Trimming cost V 4 bases and J 4 bases, with 10 bases left between them. The sample comes from a study of T cell repertoires in cytomegalovirus infection. Each CDR3 protein gets one entry after TCRdb re-called the reads with MiXCR. Among about 450,000 distinct CDR3 sequences listed, 25% to 40% were seen once. Broader study findings: Dominating the ex vivo response were TCR beta clonotypes that were CMV-specific and HLA-C-restricted.

The receptor's source is a human donor in good health (CMV status not recorded). Some clones in this sample may be carry-over from other donors' samples. The rearrangement uses TRBV15 and TRBJ1-2; TRBD1 might be the D (6 bases). Sequenced material: PBMCs. Written as DNA, the CDR3 is TGTGCCACCAGCATTGGACAGACCTATGGCTACACCTTC. Its protein is CATSIGQTYGYTF.